These 10 T cell receptor beta chains were sequenced from one sample in a study of blood T cell repertoires in COVID-19 (TCRdb year 2020). Library method: the immunoSEQ multiplex PCR assay. TCRdb's version of the immuneACCESS table is confined to in-frame rearrangements and falls short of the full clone set. An unresolved V gene accounts for under half of the shortfall where checked; the remainder is of unknown origin. The sample contains 200,000 to 250,000 clones, approximately 84% of them found a single time. Roughly 15% of the sample is taken by the ten largest. Sequencing used PBMCs or T cells enriched from blood (not recorded which). These receptors all stem from a man aged 35 to 55 who had recovered from COVID-19.

The chain combines TRBV19 with TRBJ1-1, with D maybe TRBD1 (5 bases). There are 14 residues in the CDR3. Trimming cost V 1 base and J 4 bases, with 10 bases left between them. Germline V gene lookup returns CDR1 LNHDA and CDR2 SQIVND (reference sequence). The CDR3 DNA reads as TGTGCCAGTAGTATAGGTGGGGGGGGCACTGAAGCTTTCTTT. Its translation: CASSIGGGGTEAFF.

The chain combines TRBV5-1 with TRBJ1-3; 7 nucleotides match TRBD1. In germline, CDR1 is SGHRS, CDR2 YFSETQ. V shed 3 bases, J shed 0 bases, and the junction held 9 bases outside the gene matches. This CDR3 contains 17 residues. CDR3 DNA: TGCGCCAGCAGCTGGGACAGTATTACCTTCTCTGGAAACACCATATATTTT. Translating it yields CASSWDSITFSGNTIYF.

J is TRBJ2-1 and V is TRBV7-2; 8 positions match TRBD2. Looked up from germline, CDR1 is SGHTA and CDR2 is FQGNSA. The V and J ends lost 1 base and 4 bases, in that order; junction bases with no gene match: 3. The CDR3 has 15 residues. In DNA form, the CDR3 reads TGTGCCAGCAGCTTAGATAGCGGGAATTACAATGAGCAGTTCTTC. Its translation is CASSLDSGNYNEQFF.

The V and J genes are TRBV7-9 and TRBJ1-4, with D maybe TRBD1 (6 bases). This CDR3 region has 14 residues. Germline lookup yields CDR1 SEHNR and CDR2 FQNEAQ (reference sequence). Trimming took 3 bases from V and 4 from J, leaving 9 bases between them. Written as DNA, the CDR3 is TGTGCCAGCAGCTTCCGGACAGATAATGAAAAACTGTTTTTT. Translation gives CASSFRTDNEKLFF.

The CDR3, as DNA: TGTGCCAGCTCTCTACAGGGTTCCTATCAGCCCCAGCATTTT. Translated: CASSLQGSYQPQHF. V is TRBV3-1 (or the pseudogene TRBV3-2) and J is TRBJ1-5; D possibly corresponds to TRBD1 (6 bases). This CDR3 comprises 14 residues. Looked up from germline, CDR1 is LGHDT and CDR2 is YNNKEL (reference sequence). Between the trimmed V and J ends, which lost 8 bases and 5 bases, there was a span of 16 bases.

The chain couples TRBV7-3 to TRBJ2-5; TRBD2 might be the D (5 bases). V gave up 2 bases and J gave up 7 bases, with 8 bases separating them. The CDR3 contains 12 residues. Germline values: CDR1 SGHTA, CDR2 FQGTGA. The CDR3 DNA follows: TGTGCCAGCAGCTTATCTGAGGGGACCCAGTACTTC. The encoded protein is CASSLSEGTQYF.

This clone has a single count. The chain has TRBV2 and TRBJ2-3, with 8 bases matching TRBD2. After removal of 8 bases from V and 8 bases from J, the junction contained 15 bases not matched to a gene. The CDR3 runs 15 residues. The germline V gene encodes CDR1 SNHLY and CDR2 FYNNEI. Here the CDR3 reads CASSGVSGSASTQYF. In nucleotides, the CDR3 is TGTGCCAGCTCGGGGGTAAGCGGGAGTGCGAGTACGCAGTATTTT.

J is TRBJ1-2 and V is TRBV10-2; D uncertain. V shed 2 bases and J shed 7 bases, with 20 bases lying between them. The V gene's germline CDR1 is WSHSY and CDR2 SAAADI. CDR3 length equals 16 residues. CDR3 residues: CASSEAIDRPPGGYTF. CDR3 bases: TGCGCCAGCAGTGAGGCAATTGACCGGCCACCGGGTGGCTACACCTTC.

The rearrangement uses TRBV2 and TRBJ1-1; 10 bases agree with TRBD1. V was clipped by 6 bases and J by 7 bases; unmatched bases: 5. This CDR3 has 13 residues. Looked up from germline, CDR1 is SNHLY and CDR2 is FYNNEI. The CDR3 reads CASREGQGLEAFF. The CDR3, as DNA: TGTGCCAGCAGGGAGGGACAGGGGCTTGAAGCTTTCTTT.

Only a few counts were recorded for this clone. The CDR3 bases are TGTGCCAGCAGTTATAGGGGTGGCAATCAGCCCCAGCATTTT. Protein: CASSYRGGNQPQHF. The V call is TRBV27, the J call TRBJ1-5, with D possibly matching TRBD1 (5 bases). The V gene's germline CDR1 is MNHEY and CDR2 SMNVEV (reference sequence). Trimming shortened V by 4 bases and J by 2 bases, and 9 bases separated the two germline ends. CDR3 length equals 14 residues.